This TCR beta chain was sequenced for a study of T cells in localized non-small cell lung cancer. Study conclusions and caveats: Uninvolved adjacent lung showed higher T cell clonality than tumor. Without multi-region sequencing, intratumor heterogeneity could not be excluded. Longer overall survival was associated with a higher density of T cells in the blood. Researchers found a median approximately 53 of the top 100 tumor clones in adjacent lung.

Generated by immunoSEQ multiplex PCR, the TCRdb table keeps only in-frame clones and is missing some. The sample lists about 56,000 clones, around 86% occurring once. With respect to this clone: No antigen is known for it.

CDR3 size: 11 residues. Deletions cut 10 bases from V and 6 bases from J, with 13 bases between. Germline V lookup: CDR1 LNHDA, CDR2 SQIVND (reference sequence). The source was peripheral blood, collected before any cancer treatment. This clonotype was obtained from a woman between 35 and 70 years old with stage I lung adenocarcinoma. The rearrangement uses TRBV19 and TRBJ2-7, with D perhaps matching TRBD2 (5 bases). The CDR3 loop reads CATTEGSEQYF. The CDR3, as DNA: TGTGCCACCACTGAGGGAAGCGAGCAGTACTTC.